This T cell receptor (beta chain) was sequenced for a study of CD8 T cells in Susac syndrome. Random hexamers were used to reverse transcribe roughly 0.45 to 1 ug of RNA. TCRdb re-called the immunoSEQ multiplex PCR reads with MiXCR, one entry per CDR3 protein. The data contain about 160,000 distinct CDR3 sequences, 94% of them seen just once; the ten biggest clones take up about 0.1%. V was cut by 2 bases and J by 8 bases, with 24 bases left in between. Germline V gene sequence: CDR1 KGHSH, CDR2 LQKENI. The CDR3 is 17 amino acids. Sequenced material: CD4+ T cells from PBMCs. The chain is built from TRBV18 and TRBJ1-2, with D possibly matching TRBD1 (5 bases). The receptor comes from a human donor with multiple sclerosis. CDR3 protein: CASSPWGEGTSVGGYTF. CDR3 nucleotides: TGTGCCAGCTCACCATGGGGTGAAGGGACGTCAGTCGGGGGCTACACCTTC.